This T cell receptor (beta chain) was documented in a study of blood T cell repertoires in COVID-19 (dated by TCRdb to between 2020 and 2021). With regard to the full study: Collaborator samples came from the United States, Italy and Spain and covered acute and convalescent phases of COVID-19. The prospective study material was composed of cDNA or gDNA derived from T cells, B-cell-depleted T cells, or PBMCs. Subjects who had been exposed to COVID-19, were actively infected with it, or had recovered from it provided the deeply sampled blood TCRbeta repertoires that made up the dataset. The repertoires were released in a freely available public database meant as a resource for research on the immune response to SARS-CoV-2. The samples were drawn from two sources: the first 160 participants of the ongoing ImmuneRACE study, and approximately 1,300 subjects contributed by 6 global collaborators. A de-identified subject ID, COVID-19 status, age in years and sex were almost always included in the sample metadata. Where HLA class I and class II types were available, the types were taken from metadata supplied by the sample provider, not from assay-based typing. The study at large found these results: Clinical and demographic metadata were provided uncurated, with the amount varying by source and participant.

In the case of this clone: What antigen it recognizes has not been identified. It has no much larger one-base neighbor in the sample; base qualities were not kept.

The collaborating institutions used their own protocols to collect whole blood in K2EDTA tubes. For TCRbeta analysis, collaborators shipped samples as frozen whole blood, isolated PBMCs, or DNA extracted from either of those sample types. CDR3 length: 18 amino acids, cysteine to phenylalanine. Only the CDR3 part of the read is kept: 54 bases, read in frame from the first base. Via the germline V gene, CDR1 is MGHRA and CDR2 YSYEKL. V trim: 2 bases; J trim: 1 base; unmatched bases: 11. TCRbeta CDR3 regions were amplified from genomic DNA by means of the immunoSEQ Assay, a bias-controlled multiplex PCR. The original methods were these. Nucleated cell counts per sample were estimated from amplification of reference gene primers within the assay. To quantify the absolute abundance of each unique TCRbeta CDR3 rearrangement, sequence reads were collapsed and filtered. Productive Simpson clonality was computed per sample as the square root of Simpson's diversity index over productive rearrangements. The table was pulled from immuneACCESS by TCRdb, which kept in-frame rearrangements only. Such tables lose some clones; where checked, under half of the loss comes from unresolved V genes, and the rest has no known cause. V and J calls and clone size are those listed in that table; D and trimming were worked out from the DNA. This sample has 40,000 or so clones in its table, and roughly 73% of those were observed once. 50% to 75% of the sample comes from the top ten.

The origin of this receptor is a man aged 80 or over with acute or convalescent COVID-19. Sequenced: peripheral blood. The chain is encoded by TRBV4-1 joined to TRBJ2-3; a stretch of 8 junction bases matches TRBD2. The DNA sequence is given as TGCGCCAGCAGCCAAAAAGCTAGCGGGTGGTCTGGCACAGATACGCAGTATTTT. This sequence encodes CASSQKASGWSGTDTQYF.